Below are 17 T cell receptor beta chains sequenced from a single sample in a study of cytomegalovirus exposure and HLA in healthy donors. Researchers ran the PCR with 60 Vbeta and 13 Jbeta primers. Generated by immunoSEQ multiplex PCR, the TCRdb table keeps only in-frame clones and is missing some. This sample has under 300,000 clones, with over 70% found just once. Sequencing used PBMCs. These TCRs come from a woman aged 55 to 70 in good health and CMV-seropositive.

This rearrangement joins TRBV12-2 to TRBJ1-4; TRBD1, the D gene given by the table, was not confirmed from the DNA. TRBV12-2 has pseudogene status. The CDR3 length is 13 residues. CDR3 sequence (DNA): TGTGCAAGTCGCTGGGACAGGGTAGAAAAACTGTTTTTT. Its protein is CASRWDRVEKLFF.

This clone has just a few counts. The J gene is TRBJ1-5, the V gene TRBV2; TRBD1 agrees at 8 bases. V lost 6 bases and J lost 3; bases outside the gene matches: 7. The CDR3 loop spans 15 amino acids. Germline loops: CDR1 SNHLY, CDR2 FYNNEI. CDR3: CASRLDRGFNQPQHF. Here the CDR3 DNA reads TGTGCCAGCAGACTAGACAGGGGCTTCAATCAGCCCCAGCATTTT.

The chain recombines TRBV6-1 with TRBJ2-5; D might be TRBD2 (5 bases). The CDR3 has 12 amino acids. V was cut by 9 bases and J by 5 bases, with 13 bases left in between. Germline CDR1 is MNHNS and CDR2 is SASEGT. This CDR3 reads CASPASSETQYF. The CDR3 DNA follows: TGTGCCAGTCCGGCTAGCTCGGAGACCCAGTACTTC.

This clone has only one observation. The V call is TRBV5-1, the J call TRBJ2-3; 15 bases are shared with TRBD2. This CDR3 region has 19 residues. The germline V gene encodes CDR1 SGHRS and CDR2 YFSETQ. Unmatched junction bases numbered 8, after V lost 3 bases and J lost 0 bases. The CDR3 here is CASSYKPGLAGGSTDTQYF. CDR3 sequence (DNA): TGCGCCAGCAGCTACAAACCGGGACTAGCGGGAGGAAGCACAGATACGCAGTATTTT.

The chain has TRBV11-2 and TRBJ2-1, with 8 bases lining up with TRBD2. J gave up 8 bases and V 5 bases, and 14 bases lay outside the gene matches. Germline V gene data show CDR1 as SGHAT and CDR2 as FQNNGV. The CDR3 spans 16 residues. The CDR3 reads CASSPGRGGRSDEQFF. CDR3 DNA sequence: TGTGCCAGCAGCCCAGGTCGCGGCGGGAGGTCCGATGAGCAGTTCTTC. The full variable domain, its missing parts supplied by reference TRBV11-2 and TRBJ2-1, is EAGVAQSPRYKIIEKRQSVAFWCNPISGHATLYWYQQILGQGPKLLIQFQNNGVVDDSQLPKDRFSAERLKGVDSTLKIQPAKLEDSAVYLCASSPGRGGRSDEQFFGPGTRLTVL.

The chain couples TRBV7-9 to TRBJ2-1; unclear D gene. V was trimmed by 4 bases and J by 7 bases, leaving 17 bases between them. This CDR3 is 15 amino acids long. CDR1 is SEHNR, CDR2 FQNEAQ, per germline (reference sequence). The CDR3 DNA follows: TGTGCCAGCAGCTCAACGGTTCTACCAGGTAATGAGCAGTTCTTC. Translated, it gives CASSSTVLPGNEQFF.

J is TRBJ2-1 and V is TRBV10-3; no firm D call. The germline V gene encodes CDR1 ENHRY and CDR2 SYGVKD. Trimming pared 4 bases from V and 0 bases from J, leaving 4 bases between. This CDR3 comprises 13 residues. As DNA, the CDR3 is TGTGCCATCAGTGTCTTCTCCTACAATGAGCAGTTCTTC. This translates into CAISVFSYNEQFF.

In nucleotides, the CDR3 is TGTGCCAGCAGCCAAGTGGAGCGAGATACGCAGTATTTT. Its protein is CASSQVERDTQYF. This chain connects TRBV4-2 to TRBJ2-3; the D is unclear. The CDR3 consists of 13 residues. V lost 1 base and J 5 bases, leaving 7 bases between the germline ends. CDR1 and CDR2 from the germline V gene are LGHNA and YNFKEQ.

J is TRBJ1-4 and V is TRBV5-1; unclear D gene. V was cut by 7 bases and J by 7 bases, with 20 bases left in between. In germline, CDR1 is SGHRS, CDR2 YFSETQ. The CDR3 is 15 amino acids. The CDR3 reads CASEPGVGGSEKLFF. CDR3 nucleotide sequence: TGCGCCAGCGAACCTGGGGTGGGAGGCAGTGAAAAACTGTTTTTT.

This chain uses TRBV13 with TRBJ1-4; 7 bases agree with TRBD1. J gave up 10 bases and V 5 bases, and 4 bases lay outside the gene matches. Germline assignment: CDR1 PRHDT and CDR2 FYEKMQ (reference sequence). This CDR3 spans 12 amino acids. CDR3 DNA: TGTGCCAGCAGCAAACGGACAGGAAAACTGTTTTTT. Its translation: CASSKRTGKLFF.

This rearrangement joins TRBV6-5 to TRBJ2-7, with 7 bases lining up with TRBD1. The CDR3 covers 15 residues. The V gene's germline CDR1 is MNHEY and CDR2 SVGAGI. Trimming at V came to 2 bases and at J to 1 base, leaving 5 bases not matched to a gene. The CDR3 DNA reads TGTGCCAGCAGTTACAACAGGGGTTATTCCTACGAGCAGTACTTC. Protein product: CASSYNRGYSYEQYF.

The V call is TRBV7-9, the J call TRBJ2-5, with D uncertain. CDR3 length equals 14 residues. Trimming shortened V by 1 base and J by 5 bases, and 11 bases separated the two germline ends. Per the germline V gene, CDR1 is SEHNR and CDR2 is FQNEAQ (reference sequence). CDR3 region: CASSLVWPMETQYF. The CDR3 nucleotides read TGTGCCAGCAGCTTAGTTTGGCCAATGGAGACCCAGTACTTC.

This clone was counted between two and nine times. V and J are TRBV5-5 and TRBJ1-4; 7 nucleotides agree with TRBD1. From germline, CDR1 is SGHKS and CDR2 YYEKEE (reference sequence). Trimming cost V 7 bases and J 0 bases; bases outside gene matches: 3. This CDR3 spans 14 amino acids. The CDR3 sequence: CASRGQPTNEKLFF. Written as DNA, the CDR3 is TGTGCCAGCCGGGGACAGCCAACTAATGAAAAACTGTTTTTT.

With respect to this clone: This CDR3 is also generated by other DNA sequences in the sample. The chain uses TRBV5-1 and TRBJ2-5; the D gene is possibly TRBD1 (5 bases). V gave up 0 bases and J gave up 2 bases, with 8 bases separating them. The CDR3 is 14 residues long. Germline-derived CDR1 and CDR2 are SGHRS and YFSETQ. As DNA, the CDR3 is TGCGCCAGCAGCTTGGGGGCAGGGCAAGAGACCCAGTACTTC. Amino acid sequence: CASSLGAGQETQYF. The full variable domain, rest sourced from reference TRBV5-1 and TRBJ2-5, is KAGVTQTPRYLIKTRGQQVTLSCSPISGHRSVSWYQQTPGQGLQFLFEYFSETQRNKGNFPGRFSGRQFSNSRSEMNVSTLELGDSALYLCASSLGAGQETQYFGPGTRLLVL.

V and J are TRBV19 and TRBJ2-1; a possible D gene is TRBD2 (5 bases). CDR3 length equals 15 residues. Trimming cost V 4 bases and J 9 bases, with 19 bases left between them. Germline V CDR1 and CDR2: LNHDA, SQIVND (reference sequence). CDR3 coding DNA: TGTGCCAGTAGTACTCTGCCTGGGGAGTGGTTTGAGCAGTTCTTC. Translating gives CASSTLPGEWFEQFF. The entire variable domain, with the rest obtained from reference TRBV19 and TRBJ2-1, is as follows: DGGITQSPKYLFRKEGQNVTLSCEQNLNHDAMYWYRQDPGQGLRLIYYSQIVNDFQKGDIAEGYSVSREKKESFPLTVTSAQKNPTAFYLCASSTLPGEWFEQFFGPGTRLTVL.

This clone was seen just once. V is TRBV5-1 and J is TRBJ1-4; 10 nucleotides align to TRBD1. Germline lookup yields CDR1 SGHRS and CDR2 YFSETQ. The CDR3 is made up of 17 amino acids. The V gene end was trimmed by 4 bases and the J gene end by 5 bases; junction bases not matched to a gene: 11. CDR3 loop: CASSDRDRGLRNEKLFF. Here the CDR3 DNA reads TGCGCCAGCAGCGACCGGGACAGGGGCCTGAGGAATGAAAAACTGTTTTTT.

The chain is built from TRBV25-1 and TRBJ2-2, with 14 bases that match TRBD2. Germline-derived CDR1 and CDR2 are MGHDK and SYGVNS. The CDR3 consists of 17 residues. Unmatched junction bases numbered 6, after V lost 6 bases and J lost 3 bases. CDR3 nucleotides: TGTGCCAGCAGCCGACTAGCGGGAGGGCCGCACACCGGGGAGCTGTTTTTT. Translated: CASSRLAGGPHTGELFF. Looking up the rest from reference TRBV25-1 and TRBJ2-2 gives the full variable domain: EADIYQTPRYLVIGTGKKITLECSQTMGHDKMYWYQQDPGMELHLIHYSYGVNSTEKGDLSSESTVSRIRTEHFPLTLESARPSHTSQYLCASSRLAGGPHTGELFFGEGSRLTVL.